This T cell receptor (beta chain) stems from a study of blood T cell repertoires in COVID-19. Overall study: Material from acute and convalescent COVID-19 was sourced from the United States, Italy and Spain. T cells, B-cell-depleted T cells, or PBMCs provided the cDNA or gDNA that served as material.

Methods used by the authors: The assay estimated nucleated cells by amplifying reference gene primers. Data came from immunoSEQ multiplex PCR; TCRdb stores just in-frame clones and leaves some out. Clone size and the V and J calls come from that table; the DNA yielded D and trimming. This sample has about 99,000 clones, with 80% to 85% found just once. CDR1 and CDR2 (germline): SGHRS, YFSETQ. The CDR3 loop spans 13 amino acids. The ends were cut back, 3 bases at V and 5 bases at J, with 11 bases in the middle. What was sequenced was peripheral blood. This chain uses TRBV5-1 with TRBJ1-1, with D possibly matching TRBD1 (5 bases). This clonotype originated in a man between 65 and 79 years old with active or convalescent COVID-19. CDR3 nucleotide sequence: TGCGCCAGCAGCTCCGACAGTTGGACTGAAGCTTTCTTT. It specifies CASSSDSWTEAFF.